The present entry profiles one T cell receptor beta chain with its context. Its cognate antigen is unknown. The sample is drawn from a study of cytomegalovirus exposure and HLA in healthy donors. This CDR3 contains 15 residues. From germline, CDR1 is MDHEN and CDR2 SYDVKM. V dropped 4 bases and J dropped 7; count of bases not matched to a gene: 10. Findings and caveats of the study: Across donors, most TCRs were seen rarely, yet some public ones were widespread.

Measured with immunoSEQ multiplex PCR; TCRdb has only the in-frame clones, and not every one. The sample consists of roughly 80,000 clones, 94% of them appearing once. The sequenced sample was PBMCs. V gene TRBV28 combines with J gene TRBJ1-5; TRBD1 aligns across 7 bases. This receptor was obtained from a woman under 30 in good health and CMV-seropositive. CDR3 sequence reads: CASSSPGRGEQPQHF. In DNA form, the CDR3 reads TGTGCCAGCAGTTCCCCTGGCAGGGGGGAACAGCCCCAGCATTTT.